The 25 T cell receptor beta chains below come from one sample, sequenced in a study of cytotoxic CD8 clonotypes in ibrutinib-treated CLL. TCRdb's copy holds only in-frame clones and misses some; the assay was immunoSEQ multiplex PCR. The table records approximately 46,000 clones, about 72% of them present only once. The sample consisted of PBMCs, taken after 12 months of ibrutinib treatment. These receptors were taken from a human donor with chronic lymphocytic leukemia.

This rearrangement joins TRBV7-2 to TRBJ2-7; 7 bases align to TRBD2. Unmatched junction bases numbered 10, after V lost 1 base and J lost 7 bases. The germline gives CDR1 SGHTA, CDR2 FQGNSA. There are 15 residues in the CDR3. CDR3 in DNA: TGTGCCAGCAGCTTAGGGGCGTTACCGGGGGGAGAGCAGTACTTC. Encoded protein: CASSLGALPGGEQYF.

The chain links TRBV28 to TRBJ1-4, with a tentative D call TRBD1 (6 bases). Germline CDR1 is MDHEN and CDR2 is SYDVKM. The CDR3 is 12 residues long. V was shortened by 6 bases and J by 11 bases, with 13 bases between the two germline ends. CDR3 region: CASRAGVEKLFF. CDR3 coding DNA: TGTGCCAGCAGGGCAGGGGTCGAGAAACTGTTTTTT.

The rearrangement uses TRBV4-1 and TRBJ2-7, with TRBD1 matching over 9 bases. Germline V gene sequence: CDR1 MGHRA, CDR2 YSYEKL. The V segment lost 1 base and the J segment 6 bases; nucleotides outside the gene matches: 10. This CDR3 has 16 residues. This CDR3 reads CASSQARTGALTEQYF. The CDR3 DNA reads as TGCGCCAGCAGCCAAGCGAGGACAGGGGCCTTGACCGAGCAGTACTTC.

This clone was detected a few times. This sequence joins TRBV7-2 and TRBJ2-2; D may match TRBD1 or TRBD2 (5 bases each). CDR3 size: 15 residues. Trimming stripped 0 bases from V and 5 bases from J, with 10 bases between. Germline CDR1 is SGHTA and CDR2 is FQGNSA. The CDR3 loop reads CASSLAGTETGELFF. The CDR3 DNA is TGTGCCAGCAGCTTAGCCGGGACCGAGACCGGGGAGCTGTTTTTT.

The chain recombines TRBV28 with TRBJ2-1, with 12 bases aligning to TRBD2. This CDR3 has 16 residues. The germline gives CDR1 MDHEN, CDR2 SYDVKM. V gave up 7 bases and J gave up 8 bases; unmatched junction bases: 12. This CDR3 is CASNLPSGRAMYEQFF. The CDR3 bases are TGTGCCAGCAATCTTCCTAGCGGGAGGGCCATGTATGAGCAGTTCTTC.

This clone was observed a single time. This chain connects TRBV12-5 to TRBJ2-7, with D perhaps TRBD2 (5 bases). The V end lost 2 bases, the J end lost 7 bases, and 9 bases lay between the germline ends. This CDR3 comprises 12 residues. The germline gives CDR1 LGHNT, CDR2 FRNRAP. CDR3 nucleotide sequence: TGTGCTAGTGGTTTGTGGTCGGGGGAGCAGTACTTC. Translation gives CASGLWSGEQYF.

The rearrangement joins TRBV15 to TRBJ2-7; 8 nucleotides match TRBD2. The J segment lost 2 bases and the V segment lost 5 bases, leaving 8 bases of the junction unmatched. The CDR3 runs 15 residues. CDR1 is LNHNV and CDR2 is YYDKDF in the germline V gene (reference sequence). The CDR3 region is CATSGTGTRPYEQYF. The CDR3 DNA is TGTGCCACCAGCGGTACCGGGACTAGACCCTACGAGCAGTACTTC.

There are a few counts of this clone. The chain joins TRBV10-1 to TRBJ1-1; D unclear. Germline V CDR1 and CDR2: WNHNN, SYGVQD (reference sequence). The CDR3 covers 14 residues. V was pared by 4 bases and J by 6 bases, with 15 bases between. The CDR3 loop is CASSGGLRRAEAFF. As DNA, the CDR3 is TGCGCCAGCAGTGGTGGGTTAAGGCGCGCTGAAGCTTTCTTT.

The rearrangement links TRBV7-7 to TRBJ2-3, with TRBD1 matching 9 bases. The J segment lost 6 bases and the V segment lost 1 base, leaving 8 bases of the junction unmatched. Germline lookup yields CDR1 SSHAT and CDR2 FNYEAQ (reference sequence). CDR3 length equals 16 residues. The CDR3 protein is CASSLGHRGLGDTQYF. The CDR3 bases are TGTGCCAGCAGCTTAGGCCACAGGGGGCTAGGGGATACGCAGTATTTT.

The chain has TRBV28 and TRBJ1-2; 9 nucleotides align to TRBD1. With V trimmed by 6 bases and J by 5 bases, 4 bases remained unmatched. CDR1 and CDR2 from the germline V gene are MDHEN and SYDVKM. The CDR3 extends over 13 amino acids. CDR3 region: CASRTGQGYGYTF. CDR3 in DNA: TGTGCCAGCAGAACTGGACAGGGGTATGGCTACACCTTC.

This clone was found a few times. The rearrangement uses TRBV9 and TRBJ2-7; possible D gene TRBD2, 5 bases. CDR3 size: 14 residues. V shed 3 bases and J shed 5 bases, with 15 bases lying between them. Germline CDR1 reads SGDLS; CDR2 reads YYNGEE. Here the CDR3 reads CASSEEPGINEQYF. CDR3 nucleotide sequence: TGTGCCAGCAGCGAGGAGCCGGGAATCAACGAGCAGTACTTC. The variable domain in full, with the rest retrieved from reference TRBV9 and TRBJ2-7, is DSGVTQTPKHLITATGQRVTLRCSPRSGDLSVYWYQQSLDQGLQFLIQYYNGEERAKGNILERFSAQQFPDLHSELNLSSLELGDSALYFCASSEEPGINEQYFGPGTRLTVT.

The gene calls are TRBV5-6 and TRBJ2-7; D is tentatively TRBD1 or TRBD2 (5 bases each). The CDR3 runs to 16 residues. V lost 6 bases and J 7 bases, leaving 26 bases between the germline ends. Germline CDR1 is SGHDT and CDR2 is YYEEEE. CDR3 in DNA: TGTGCCAGCACCAACCTTGACAGTTCGGGGAGAAAAGAGCAGTACTTC. It codes for CASTNLDSSGRKEQYF.

The chain joins TRBV9 to TRBJ2-5; D call uncertain. With 4 bases removed from V and 5 bases from J, the gap between germline ends came to 15 bases. CDR3 length equals 14 residues. Germline V gene sequence: CDR1 SGDLS, CDR2 YYNGEE. The CDR3 protein is CASSTWASAETQYF. The DNA of the CDR3 is TGTGCCAGCAGCACGTGGGCAAGCGCGGAGACCCAGTACTTC.

This clone was seen a single time. This CDR3 is also generated by other DNA sequences in the sample. The V gene is TRBV5-1, the J gene TRBJ2-5; D unclear. The ends were cut back, 0 bases at V and 5 bases at J, with 11 bases in the middle. The CDR3 loop spans 14 amino acids. The germline CDR1 and CDR2 sequences are SGHRS and YFSETQ. DNA for the CDR3: TGCGCCAGCAGCTTGGGGCAGAATCAGGAGACCCAGTACTTC. Translation: CASSLGQNQETQYF.

The V call is TRBV28, the J call TRBJ2-6; no reliable D call. The CDR3 is made up of 16 amino acids. V lost 2 bases, J lost 0 bases, and 8 bases lay in between. Germline V lookup: CDR1 MDHEN, CDR2 SYDVKM. In nucleotides, the CDR3 is TGTGCCAGCAGTTTAATTAGTAACTCTGGGGCCAACGTCCTGACTTTC. This gives the protein CASSLISNSGANVLTF.

This chain links TRBV7-2 with TRBJ1-3; TRBD1 agrees at 7 bases. CDR1 and CDR2 (germline): SGHTA, FQGNSA. The V and J ends lost 5 bases and 1 base, in that order; junction bases with no gene match: 8. This CDR3 comprises 16 residues. Here the CDR3 DNA reads TGTGCCAGCAGCATCCGTCCACAGGGGTCTGGAAACACCATATATTTT. This gives the protein CASSIRPQGSGNTIYF.

The CDR3 region is CASSPPGGSYNSPLHF. CDR3 DNA: TGTGCCAGCAGCCCCCCAGGGGGCTCCTATAATTCACCCCTCCACTTT. This chain links TRBV7-2 with TRBJ1-6; the match to TRBD1 covers 7 bases. CDR3 length equals 16 residues. CDR1 is SGHTA and CDR2 is FQGNSA in the germline V gene. V lost 5 bases, J lost 0 bases, and 4 bases stayed unmatched.

The chain is built from TRBV11-1 and TRBJ2-1; 10 bases map to TRBD2. Germline loops: CDR1 SGHAT, CDR2 FQDESV (reference sequence). This CDR3 has 17 amino acids. V gave up 0 bases and J gave up 5 bases; unmatched junction bases: 7. The DNA for the CDR3 is TGTGCCAGCAGCTTAGCAATTCTAGCGGGAGTTGACAATGAGCAGTTCTTC. It is translated as CASSLAILAGVDNEQFF.

This chain uses TRBV6-1 with TRBJ2-3; maybe TRBD2 (5 bases). V gave up 5 bases and J gave up 5 bases, with 14 bases separating them. CDR1 is MNHNS, CDR2 SASEGT, per germline. This CDR3 spans 14 amino acids. The chain's CDR3 is CASSRTRQGDTQYF. In DNA, the CDR3 is TGTGCCAGCAGTAGAACTAGGCAAGGAGATACGCAGTATTTT.

This clone was counted only a few times. The chain combines TRBV10-3 with TRBJ2-1; 7 bases match TRBD1. J lost 1 base, V lost 0 bases, and 3 bases had no gene match. This CDR3 comprises 16 residues. Germline V CDR1 and CDR2: ENHRY, SYGVKD. CDR3 residues: CAISESRGQSYNEQFF. The CDR3 coding sequence is TGTGCCATCAGTGAGTCGAGGGGACAGTCCTACAATGAGCAGTTCTTC.

This clone was found a few times. This sequence joins TRBV5-8 and TRBJ2-7; D uncertain. Trimming removed 4 bases from V and 1 base from J, with 3 bases in between. The CDR3 is 11 residues long. CDR1 and CDR2 (germline): SGHTS, YDEGEE. The CDR3 DNA sequence: TGTGCCAGCAGCGCTTCCTACGAGCAGTACTTC. As protein: CASSASYEQYF.

The V and J genes are TRBV12-5 and TRBJ2-7; 7 positions agree with TRBD1. V was pared by 9 bases and J by 3 bases, with 14 bases of the junction left unmatched. Germline CDR1 and CDR2: LGHNT and FRNRAP. This CDR3 contains 15 residues. As DNA, the CDR3 is TGTGCTAGCCGAAATGGATGGGACAGCAACTACGAGCAGTACTTC. Translated: CASRNGWDSNYEQYF.

V gene TRBV6-6 combines with J gene TRBJ2-2, with 9 bases that match TRBD1. With 8 bases clipped from V and 4 bases from J, the junction kept 5 bases outside the gene matches. CDR1 MNHNY and CDR2 SVGAGI come from the germline V gene (reference sequence). The CDR3 sequence is 14 residues long. CDR3 sequence (DNA): TGTGCCAGCGGTGGGACAGGGCCCACCGGGGAGCTGTTTTTT. It is translated as CASGGTGPTGELFF.

In its sample, this clone was seen once. The rearrangement uses TRBV2 and TRBJ2-7; weak D call: TRBD1 (6 bases). This CDR3 contains 13 residues. Germline-derived CDR1 and CDR2 are SNHLY and FYNNEI. V lost 3 bases to trimming and J lost 6 bases, with 12 bases between them. CDR3 nucleotide sequence: TGTGCCAGCAGTGAGCAGGGGCTGAGCGAGCAGTACTTC. As protein: CASSEQGLSEQYF.

The rearrangement joins TRBV7-9 to TRBJ2-7; 9 bases match TRBD1. The CDR3 length is 14 residues. The V gene end was trimmed by 4 bases and the J gene end by 3 bases; junction bases not matched to a gene: 4. Germline-derived CDR1 and CDR2 are SEHNR and FQNEAQ (reference sequence). The CDR3 loop is CASSSGTGFYEQYF. CDR3 in DNA: TGTGCCAGCAGCTCGGGGACAGGGTTCTACGAGCAGTACTTC.